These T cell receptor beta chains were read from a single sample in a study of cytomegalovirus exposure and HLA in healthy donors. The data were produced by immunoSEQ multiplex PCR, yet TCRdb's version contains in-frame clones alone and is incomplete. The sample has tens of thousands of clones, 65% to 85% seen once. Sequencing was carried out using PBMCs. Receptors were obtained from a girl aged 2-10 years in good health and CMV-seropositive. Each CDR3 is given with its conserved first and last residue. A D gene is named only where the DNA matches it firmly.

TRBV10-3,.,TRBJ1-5,CAISERPRGGQPQHF
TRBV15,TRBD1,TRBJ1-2,CATSGTDRGRNGYTF
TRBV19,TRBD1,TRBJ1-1,CATATGATEAFF
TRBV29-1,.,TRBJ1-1,CSVTDRIVTEAFF
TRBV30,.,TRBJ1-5,CACDDRRNQPQHF
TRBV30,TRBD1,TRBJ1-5,CAWSRDSSNQPQHF
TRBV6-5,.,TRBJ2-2,CASSYLWTGTGELFF
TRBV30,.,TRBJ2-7,CAWSRDTYEQYF
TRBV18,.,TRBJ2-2,CASSPVGSGPGELFF
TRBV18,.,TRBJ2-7,CASSPCIGIAYEQYF
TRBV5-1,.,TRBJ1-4,CASSPDRYEKLFF
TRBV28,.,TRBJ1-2,CASSPVNYGYTF
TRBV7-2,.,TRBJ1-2,CASSLAPGQNYGYTF
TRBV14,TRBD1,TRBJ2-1,CASSQDPPGTDYNEQFF
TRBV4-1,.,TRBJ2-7,CASSQVLPSYEQYF
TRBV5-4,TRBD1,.,CASSQYGTGLYEQYF
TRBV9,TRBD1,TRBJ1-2,CASSVSRGTGDYGYTF
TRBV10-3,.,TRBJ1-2,CAISGGGHGYTF
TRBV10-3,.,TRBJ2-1,CAISAAPWGLQNPWFF
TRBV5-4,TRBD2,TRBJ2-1,CASSSTSGSYNEQFF
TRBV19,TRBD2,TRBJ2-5,CASSMVGVAGRETQYF
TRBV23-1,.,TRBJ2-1,CASSQRTEYNEQFF
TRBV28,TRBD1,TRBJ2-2,CASGQIQGPGELFF
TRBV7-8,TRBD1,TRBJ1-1,CASSSGQGEAFF
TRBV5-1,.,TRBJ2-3,CASSPRPGDTQYF
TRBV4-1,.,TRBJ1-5,CASSQETQGRVGQPQHF
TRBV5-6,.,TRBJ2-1,CASSLGGHYNEQFF
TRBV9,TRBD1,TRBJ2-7,CASSPTGAEQYF
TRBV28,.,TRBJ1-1,CASSSGIARNTEAFF
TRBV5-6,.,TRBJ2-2,CASSWGGAGELFF
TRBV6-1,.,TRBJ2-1,CASSDGSFYNEQFF
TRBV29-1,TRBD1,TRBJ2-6,CSVGDRGTGANVLTF